Listed below are T cell receptor beta chains from one sample, sequenced in a study of CD8+CD57+ T cells in acquired aplastic anemia. TCRdb re-called the reads through MiXCR, storing one row per CDR3 protein. This table has about 180,000 distinct CDR3 sequences, approximately 49% appearing once. Sample: sorted CD4+, CD8+, or CD8+CD57+ T cells (not recorded which) from PBMCs. These TCRs come from a human donor in good health. Both conserved end residues are part of each CDR3. The order of the fields is D gene, J gene, V gene, clone size, CDR3 protein, CDR3 DNA. The D gene is left open where the match is weak. The listing skips clone size in some rows; elsewhere it reads once, few, many or a size class.

D: .; J: TRBJ1-4; V: TRBV2; size: many; CDR3: CASRGDGEEKLFF; DNA: TGTGCCAGCAGGGGGGACGGAGAGGAAAAACTGTTTTTT
D: .; J: TRBJ1-2; V: TRBV10-3; size: .; CDR3: CAISESGRQRANYGYTF; DNA: TGTGCCATCAGTGAATCAGGTAGACAGAGAGCTAACTATGGCTACACCTTC
D: .; J: TRBJ2-2; V: TRBV7-8; size: few; CDR3: CASSGGVDGELFF; DNA: TGTGCCAGCAGTGGAGGGGTGGACGGGGAGCTGTTTTTT
D: .; J: TRBJ1-5; V: TRBV6-4; size: .; CDR3: CASSYRQGSNQPQHF; DNA: TGTGCCAGCAGTTACCGGCAGGGTAGCAATCAGCCCCAGCATTTT
D: TRBD1; J: TRBJ1-4; V: TRBV7-2; size: .; CDR3: CASSLMTGANEKLFF; DNA: TGCGCCAGCAGCTTAATGACAGGGGCTAATGAAAAACTGTTTTTT
D: .; J: TRBJ1-2; V: TRBV2; size: .; CDR3: CASSGIIGGMGYTF; DNA: TGTGCCAGCAGTGGAATAATCGGGGGAATGGGCTACACCTTC
D: .; J: TRBJ2-5; V: TRBV3-1; size: many; CDR3: CASSPYRRQPGETQYF; DNA: TGTGCCAGCAGCCCGTACCGACGACAGCCCGGCGAGACCCAGTACTTC
D: TRBD1; J: TRBJ1-2; V: TRBV2; size: .; CDR3: CASSETLSGQANYGYTF; DNA: TGTGCCAGCAGTGAAACTTTGTCGGGACAGGCCAACTATGGCTACACCTTC
D: TRBD2; J: TRBJ2-1; V: TRBV5-4; size: .; CDR3: CASSQGEGKFF; DNA: TGTGCCAGCAGCCAAGGGGAGGGAAAGTTCTTC
D: TRBD1; J: TRBJ2-2; V: TRBV24-1; size: .; CDR3: CATARQGASGELFF; DNA: TGTGCCACAGCTAGACAGGGGGCGTCCGGGGAGCTGTTTTTT
D: TRBD2; J: TRBJ2-3; V: TRBV20-1; size: few; CDR3: CSAGLSGRLTDTQYF; DNA: TGCAGTGCTGGACTTAGCGGGAGACTGACAGATACGCAGTATTTT
D: .; J: TRBJ2-7; V: TRBV11-2; size: .; CDR3: CASSLQGTAGTYEQYF; DNA: TGTGCCAGCAGCCTCCAAGGGACCGCGGGGACCTACGAGCAGTACTTC
D: TRBD1; J: TRBJ1-6; V: TRBV6-1; size: many; CDR3: CASSTAGTGPNSPLHF; DNA: TGTGCCAGCAGTACCGCCGGGACAGGACCGAATTCACCCCTCCACTTT
D: TRBD1; J: TRBJ2-7; V: TRBV15; size: many; CDR3: CATSRETGARDEQYF; DNA: TGTGCCACCAGCAGAGAGACAGGGGCGAGGGACGAGCAGTACTTC
D: .; J: TRBJ1-1; V: TRBV5-8; size: many; CDR3: CASSGRRYTEAFF; DNA: TGTGCCAGCAGTGGGCGGCGATACACTGAAGCTTTCTTT
D: .; J: TRBJ1-1; V: TRBV5-1; size: .; CDR3: CASSSRQEAFF; DNA: TGCGCCAGCAGCAGTCGACAGGAAGCTTTCTTT
D: .; J: TRBJ2-6; V: TRBV7-9; size: many; CDR3: CASSLVQGSSGANVLTF; DNA: TGTGCCAGCAGCTTAGTGCAGGGGAGCTCTGGGGCCAACGTCCTGACTTTC
D: TRBD2; J: TRBJ2-5; V: TRBV7-3; size: .; CDR3: CASTLAGETQYF; DNA: TGTGCCAGCACTCTAGCGGGAGAGACCCAGTACTTC
D: TRBD2; J: TRBJ2-1; V: TRBV20-1; size: many; CDR3: CSARRGTSGSLDEQFF; DNA: TGCAGTGCTAGAAGAGGGACTAGCGGGAGTTTGGATGAGCAGTTCTTC
D: TRBD2; J: TRBJ2-7; V: TRBV3-1; size: many; CDR3: CASSHRTSSYEQYF; DNA: TGTGCCAGCAGCCATAGGACTAGCAGCTACGAGCAGTACTTC
D: .; J: TRBJ1-6; V: TRBV7-9; size: .; CDR3: CASSFSELDSPLHF; DNA: TGTGCCAGCAGCTTTAGTGAGTTGGATTCACCCCTCCACTTT
D: .; J: TRBJ1-1; V: TRBV12-3/TRBV12-4; size: many; CDR3: CASSLRRTTEAFF; DNA: TGTGCCAGCAGTTTGAGAAGGACCACTGAAGCTTTCTTT
D: TRBD2; J: TRBJ2-7; V: TRBV20-1; size: many; CDR3: CSARAAGRPSYEQYF; DNA: TGCAGTGCTAGAGCCGCCGGGAGGCCCTCCTACGAGCAGTACTTC
D: TRBD1; J: TRBJ2-3; V: TRBV11-2; size: .; CDR3: CASSVSGTGSTDTQYF; DNA: TGTGCCAGCAGCGTCTCCGGGACAGGTAGCACAGATACGCAGTATTTT
D: .; J: TRBJ2-1; V: TRBV20-1; size: many; CDR3: CSATLATVEQFF; DNA: TGCAGTGCTACCCTCGCCACAGTTGAGCAGTTCTTC
D: .; J: TRBJ1-1; V: TRBV9; size: many; CDR3: CASSVEPGVNTEAFF; DNA: TGTGCCAGCAGCGTAGAGCCAGGGGTGAACACTGAAGCTTTCTTT
D: TRBD1; J: TRBJ2-7; V: TRBV20-1; size: .; CDR3: CSASSKTGSTSYEQYF; DNA: TGCAGTGCCAGCAGTAAGACAGGGTCCACCTCCTACGAGCAGTACTTC